This TCR beta chain was identified during a study of post-analysis software for immune sequencing data. Trimming took 6 bases from V and 5 from J, leaving 13 bases between them. Germline V gene sequence: CDR1 DFQATT, CDR2 SNEGSKA (reference sequence). The CDR3 length is 13 residues. Prepared TCR beta cDNA libraries contained unique molecular identifiers. TCRdb called the PCR reads again in MiXCR, with one record for every CDR3 protein. The data show 500,000 to 600,000 distinct CDR3 sequences, roughly 47% seen once. General study results and limits: Patients carried several TRBV segments more frequently than controls did, and TRBV5-6, TRBV5-1 and TRBV20-1 were among them.

The table lists this clonotype with a few counts. Its target is unknown. The clonotype comes from a girl aged 5-17 years with multiple sclerosis. Sample: blood. The chain uses TRBV20-1 and TRBJ1-4, with a tentative D call TRBD1 (5 bases). The CDR3 protein is CSAGVSRNEKLFF. CDR3 DNA: TGCAGTGCGGGGGTCAGCCGCAATGAAAAACTGTTTTTT.